This T cell receptor (beta chain) was documented in a study of OX40 agonist ivuxolimab in advanced cancers. Study-level background: Every patient in dose escalation had hepatocellular carcinoma, melanoma, renal cell or head and neck cancer.

Clones were read by immunoSEQ multiplex PCR, and TCRdb kept only the in-frame ones, dropping some. The data show 40,000 to 45,000 clones, with more than 70% seen just once and 21% held by the top ten. V lost 5 bases to trimming and J lost 7 bases; unmatched junction nucleotides: 8. The germline gives CDR1 SEHNR, CDR2 FQNEAQ (reference sequence). This CDR3 is 15 amino acids long. The rearrangement uses TRBV7-9 and TRBJ2-2; the match to TRBD1 covers 9 bases. The TCR originated in an adult with an advanced solid tumor such as melanoma, head and neck, liver or kidney cancer. The material was CD4+ or CD8+ T cells sorted from blood, obtained in a trial of the OX40 agonist ivuxolimab. The CDR3 DNA reads TGTGCCAGCAGCGATGGGACAGGGAGTTTCGGGGAGCTGTTTTTT. Translation: CASSDGTGSFGELFF.